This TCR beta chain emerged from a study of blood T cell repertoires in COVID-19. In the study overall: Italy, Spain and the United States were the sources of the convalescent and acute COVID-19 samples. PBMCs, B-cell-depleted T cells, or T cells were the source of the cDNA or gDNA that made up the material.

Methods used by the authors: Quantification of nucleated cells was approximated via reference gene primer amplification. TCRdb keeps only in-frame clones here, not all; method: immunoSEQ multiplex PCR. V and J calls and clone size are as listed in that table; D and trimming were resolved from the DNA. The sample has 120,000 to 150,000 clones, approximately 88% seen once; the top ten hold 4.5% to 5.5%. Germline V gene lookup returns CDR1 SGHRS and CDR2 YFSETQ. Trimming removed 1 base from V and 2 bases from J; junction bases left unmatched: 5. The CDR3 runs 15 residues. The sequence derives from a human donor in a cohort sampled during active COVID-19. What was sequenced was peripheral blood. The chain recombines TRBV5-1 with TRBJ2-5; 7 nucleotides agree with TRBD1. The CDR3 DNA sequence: TGCGCCAGCAGCTTGTCCCCGGGACAGCAAGAGACCCAGTACTTC. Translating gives CASSLSPGQQETQYF.